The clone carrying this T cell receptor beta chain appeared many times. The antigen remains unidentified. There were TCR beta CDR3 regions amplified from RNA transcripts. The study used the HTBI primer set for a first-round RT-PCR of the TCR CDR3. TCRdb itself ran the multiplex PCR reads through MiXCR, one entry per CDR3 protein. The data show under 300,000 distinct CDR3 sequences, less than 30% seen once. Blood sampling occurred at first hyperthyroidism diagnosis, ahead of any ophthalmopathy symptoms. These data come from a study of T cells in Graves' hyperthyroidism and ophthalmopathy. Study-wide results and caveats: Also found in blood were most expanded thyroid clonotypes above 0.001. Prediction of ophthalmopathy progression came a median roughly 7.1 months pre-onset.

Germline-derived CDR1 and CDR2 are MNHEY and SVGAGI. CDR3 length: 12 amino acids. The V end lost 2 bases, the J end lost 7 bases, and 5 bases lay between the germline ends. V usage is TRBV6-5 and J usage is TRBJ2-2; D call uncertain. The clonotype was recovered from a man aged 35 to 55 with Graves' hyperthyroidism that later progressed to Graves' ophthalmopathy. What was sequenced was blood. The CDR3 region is CASSYDGGELFF. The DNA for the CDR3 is TGTGCCAGCAGTTACGATGGCGGGGAGCTGTTTTTT.